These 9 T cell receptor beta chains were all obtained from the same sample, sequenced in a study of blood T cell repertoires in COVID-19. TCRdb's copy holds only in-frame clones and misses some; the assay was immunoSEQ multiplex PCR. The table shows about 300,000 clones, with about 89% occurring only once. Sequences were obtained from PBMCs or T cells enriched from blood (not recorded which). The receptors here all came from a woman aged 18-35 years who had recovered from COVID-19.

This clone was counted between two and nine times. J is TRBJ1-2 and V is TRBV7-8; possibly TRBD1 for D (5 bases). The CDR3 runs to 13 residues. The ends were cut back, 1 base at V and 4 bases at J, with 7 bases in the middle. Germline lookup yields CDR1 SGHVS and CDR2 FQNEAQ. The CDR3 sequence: CASSLETAYGYTF. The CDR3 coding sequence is TGTGCCAGCAGCTTAGAGACAGCCTATGGCTACACCTTC.

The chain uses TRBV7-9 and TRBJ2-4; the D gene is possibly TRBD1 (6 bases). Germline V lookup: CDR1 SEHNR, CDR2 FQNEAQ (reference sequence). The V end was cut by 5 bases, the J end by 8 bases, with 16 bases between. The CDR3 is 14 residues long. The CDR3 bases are TGTGCCAGCAGCCCTCAGGGGAGAGGGGACATTCAGTACTTC. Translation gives CASSPQGRGDIQYF.

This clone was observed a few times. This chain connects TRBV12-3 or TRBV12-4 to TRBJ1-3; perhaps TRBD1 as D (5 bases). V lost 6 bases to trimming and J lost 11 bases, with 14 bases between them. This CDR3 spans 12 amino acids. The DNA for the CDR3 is TGTGCCAGCAGCAAGTTGCAGGGCCCCATATATTTT. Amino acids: CASSKLQGPIYF.

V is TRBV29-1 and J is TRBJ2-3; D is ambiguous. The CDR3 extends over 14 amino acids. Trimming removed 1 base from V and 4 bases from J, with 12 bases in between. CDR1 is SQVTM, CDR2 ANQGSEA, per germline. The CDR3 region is CSVEVRWPADTQYF. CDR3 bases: TGCAGCGTTGAAGTGAGGTGGCCGGCAGATACGCAGTATTTT.

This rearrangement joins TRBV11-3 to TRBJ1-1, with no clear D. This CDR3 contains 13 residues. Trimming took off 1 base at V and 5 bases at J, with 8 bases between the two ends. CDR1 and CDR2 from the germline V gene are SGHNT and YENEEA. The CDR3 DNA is TGTGCCAGCAGCTTAGGACTGTCAACTGAAGCTTTCTTT. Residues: CASSLGLSTEAFF. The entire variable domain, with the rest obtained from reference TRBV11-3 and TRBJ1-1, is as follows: EAGVVQSPRYKIIEKKQPVAFWCNPISGHNTLYWYLQNLGQGPELLIRYENEEAVDDSQLPKDRFSAERLKGVDSTLKIQPAELGDSAVYLCASSLGLSTEAFFGQGTRLTVV.

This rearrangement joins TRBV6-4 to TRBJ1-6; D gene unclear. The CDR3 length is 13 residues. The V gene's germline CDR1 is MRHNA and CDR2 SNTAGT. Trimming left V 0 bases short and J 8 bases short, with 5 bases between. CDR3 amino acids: CASSDSGDSPLHF. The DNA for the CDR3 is TGTGCCAGCAGTGACTCGGGAGATTCACCCCTCCACTTT.

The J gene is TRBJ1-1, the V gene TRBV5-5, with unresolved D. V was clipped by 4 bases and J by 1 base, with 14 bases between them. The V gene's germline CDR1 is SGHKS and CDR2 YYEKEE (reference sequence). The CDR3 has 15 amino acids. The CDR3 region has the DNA TGTGCCAGCAGCCCGACAAAAAATCGGAACACTGAAGCTTTCTTT. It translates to CASSPTKNRNTEAFF.

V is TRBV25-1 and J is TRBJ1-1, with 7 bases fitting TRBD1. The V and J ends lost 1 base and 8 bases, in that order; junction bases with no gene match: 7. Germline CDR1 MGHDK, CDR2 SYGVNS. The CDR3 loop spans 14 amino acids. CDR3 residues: CASSEFFGTDEAFF. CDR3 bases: TGTGCCAGCAGTGAATTTTTCGGGACAGACGAAGCTTTCTTT.

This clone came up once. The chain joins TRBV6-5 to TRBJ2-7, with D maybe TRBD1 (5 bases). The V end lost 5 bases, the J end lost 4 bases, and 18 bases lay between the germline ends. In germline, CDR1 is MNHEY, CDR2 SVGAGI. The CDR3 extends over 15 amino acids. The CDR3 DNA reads TGTGCCAGCAGTCCCACCGCACGACAGAAGTACGAGCAGTACTTC. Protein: CASSPTARQKYEQYF.